The 3 T cell receptor beta chains listed next were all sequenced from one sample in a study of HIV-infected children after antiretroviral therapy interruption. Unique molecular identifiers were included in an RNA-based 3' RACE TCR library. From the 3' RACE reads, TCRdb called clonotypes with MiXCR, one entry per CDR3 protein. The sample shows over 35,000 distinct CDR3 sequences, 5% to 8% of them seen only once. Treatment here: PENTA 11 planned treatment interruption arm or continuous ART arm. Material: CD45RA+ CD4+ T cells from PBMCs, pooled from several time points, obtained from a donor given antiretroviral therapy, either interrupted or continuous. The subset is: naive CD4+ CD45RA+ CD45RO- T cells. The source of these receptors is a pool of human donors with HIV.

In its sample, this clonotype was seen a few times. One end of the junction varies from germline; a read error may be responsible. The DNA for the CDR3 is TGTGCTAGCAGTTTAAACTGGGGGGGAAACACCCAGTACTTT. Residues: CASSLNWGGNTQYF. The chain employs TRBV12-3 or TRBV12-4 and TRBJ2-5; 7 positions agree with TRBD2. The CDR3 is made up of 14 amino acids.

This clonotype was seen many times. This chain links TRBV4-1 with TRBJ1-2, with a weak D call TRBD1 (6 bases). Germline assignment: CDR1 MGHRA and CDR2 YSYEKL. The ends were cut back, 3 bases at V and 8 bases at J, with 19 bases in the middle. The CDR3 is made up of 15 amino acids. CDR3 bases: TGCGCCAGCAGCCAGGGCGGGCGCCCGGGACAAGGCTACACCTTC. Translated: CASSQGGRPGQGYTF.

This clonotype was counted many times. The V gene is TRBV6-2 or TRBV6-3, the J gene TRBJ2-3; D is perhaps TRBD1 (7 bases). Germline CDR1 and CDR2: MNHEY and SVGEGT. This CDR3 region has 15 residues. Trimming took off 4 bases at V and 3 bases at J, with 14 bases between the two ends. CDR3 amino acids: CASSFNRGGTDTQYF. The CDR3 DNA sequence: TGTGCCAGCAGTTTTAACAGGGGAGGAACAGATACGCAGTATTTT.